Below are 26 T cell receptor beta chains sequenced from a single sample in a study of Graves' ophthalmopathy and Graves' hyperthyroidism. TCR beta CDR3 regions were amplified from RNA transcripts. First-round RT-PCR with HTBI primers preceded a second-round multiplex PCR. TCRdb passed the multiplex PCR reads through MiXCR, listing each CDR3 protein once. The data hold roughly 1.1 million distinct CDR3 sequences, with 35% to 45% observed a single time. The sample taken for sequencing was peripheral blood or thyroid tissue (not recorded which). These receptors all come from an adult man with Graves' hyperthyroidism.

In its sample, this clonotype was seen many times. The chain combines TRBV7-3 with TRBJ2-5; 7 bases map to TRBD1. Germline values: CDR1 SGHTA, CDR2 FQGTGA. J gave up 5 bases and V 5 bases, and 8 bases lay outside the gene matches. The CDR3 length is 14 residues. CDR3 nucleotides: TGTGCCAGCAGCCGACAGGGTGTAGGGGAGACCCAGTACTTC. This codes for CASSRQGVGETQYF.

The V and J genes are TRBV10-3 and TRBJ2-7; 8 nucleotides align to TRBD1. The CDR3 length is 16 residues. Germline lookup yields CDR1 ENHRY and CDR2 SYGVKD. V dropped 4 bases and J dropped 4; count of bases not matched to a gene: 12. The CDR3 loop is CAISGGGTGPLYEQYF. The CDR3 bases are TGTGCCATCAGTGGAGGGGGGACAGGCCCCCTATACGAGCAGTACTTC.

This clonotype was counted ten times or more. Written as DNA, the CDR3 is TGTGCCATCAGGCCACAGGACCAAGAGACCCAGTACTTC. Translating gives CAIRPQDQETQYF. The J gene is TRBJ2-5, the V gene TRBV10-3, with TRBD1 as a possible D gene (5 bases). The CDR3 contains 13 residues. From germline, CDR1 is ENHRY and CDR2 SYGVKD. V lost 6 bases, J lost 0 bases, and 8 bases lay in between.

Turning to this clonotype: With a much larger clone just one base away, this may be a read error. This rearrangement joins TRBV7-9 to TRBJ1-2; TRBD1 matches 8 bases. CDR3 length: 15 residues. Germline V gene lookup returns CDR1 SEHNR and CDR2 FQNEAQ (reference sequence). CDR3 in amino acids: CASSPVTGARYGHTF. The CDR3 nucleotides read TGTGCCAGCAGCCCTGTGACAGGGGCGCGGTATGGCCACACCTTC.

This chain uses TRBV14 with TRBJ2-7; D could derive from TRBD1 or TRBD2 (5 bases each). Trimming stripped 4 bases from V and 7 bases from J, with 14 bases between. The CDR3 extends over 13 amino acids. Germline assignment: CDR1 SGHDN and CDR2 FVKESK. CDR3 sequence: CASSPGRVKEQYF. CDR3 DNA sequence: TGTGCCAGCAGCCCGGGACGGGTGAAGGAGCAGTACTTC.

The CDR3 DNA is TGTGCCAGCAGTTTGAGGCAGGGAATGATGCAGCCCCAGCATTTT. It translates to CASSLRQGMMQPQHF. The rearrangement joins TRBV2 to TRBJ1-5, with D possibly matching TRBD1 (5 bases). The CDR3 loop spans 15 amino acids. CDR1 is SNHLY and CDR2 is FYNNEI in the germline V gene. The V end lost 5 bases, the J end lost 7 bases, and 18 bases lay between the germline ends.

The rearrangement joins TRBV2 to TRBJ1-5, with 8 bases aligning to TRBD1. With V trimmed by 6 bases and J by 3 bases, 7 bases remained unmatched. The CDR3 spans 15 residues. Germline V gene lookup returns CDR1 SNHLY and CDR2 FYNNEI. CDR3 region: CASSARGQVNQPQHF. The CDR3 bases are TGTGCCAGCAGCGCTAGGGGACAGGTCAATCAGCCCCAGCATTTT.

In the case of this clonotype: A read error may produce the germline difference seen at one junction end. V is TRBV28 and J is TRBJ1-3; the D gene is possibly TRBD1 (6 bases). The CDR3 length is 11 residues. Germline V gene sequence: CDR1 MDHEN, CDR2 SYDVKM. The CDR3 spells CASSTADRTGF. The CDR3 DNA follows: TGTGCCAGCAGCACCGCCGATCGAACAGGGTTT. Drawing the rest from reference TRBV28 and TRBJ1-3, the complete variable domain is DVKVTQSSRYLVKRTGEKVFLECVQDMDHENMFWYRQDPGLGLRLIYFSYDVKMKEKGDIPEGYSVSREKKERFSLILESASTNQTSMYLCASSTADRTGFGEGSWLTVV.

This clonotype was detected a few times. A much larger clone differs by one base, so this may be a read error. The V gene is TRBV29-1, the J gene TRBJ2-2; 11 bases agree with TRBD1. The CDR3 extends over 13 amino acids. Germline trimming cut 4 bases from V and 6 bases from J; bases unmatched to any gene: 1. Germline values: CDR1 SQVTM, CDR2 ANQGSEA. The CDR3 region has the DNA TGCAGCGTTGGGACAGGGGGCCCCGGGGAGCTGTTTTTT. The encoded protein is CSVGTGGPGELFF.

This clonotype came up many times. This chain uses TRBV11-1 with TRBJ1-3, with D possibly TRBD1 on 6 matching bases. This CDR3 contains 17 residues. V lost 3 bases and J lost 0, with 15 bases in between. Per the germline V gene, CDR1 is SGHAT and CDR2 is FQDESV (reference sequence). CDR3 coding DNA: TGTGCCAGCAGCTTGCGCGAAGGGGGGACCTCTGGAAACACCATATATTTT. Its translation: CASSLREGGTSGNTIYF.

The chain links TRBV25-1 to TRBJ2-7, with D possibly being TRBD1 or TRBD2 (5 bases each). The CDR3 has 15 amino acids. CDR1 and CDR2 from the germline V gene are MGHDK and SYGVNS. Deletions cut 5 bases from V and 4 bases from J, with 18 bases between. CDR3 loop: CASSYRQLGDYEQYF. In nucleotides, the CDR3 is TGTGCCAGCAGTTACAGGCAGCTGGGGGATTACGAGCAGTACTTC.

This sequence joins TRBV20-1 and TRBJ1-1; D may be TRBD1 (6 bases). The V gene's germline CDR1 is DFQATT and CDR2 SNEGSKA (reference sequence). CDR3 size: 14 residues. Between the trimmed V and J ends, which lost 5 bases and 4 bases, there was a span of 17 bases. The CDR3, as DNA: TGCAGTGCTCACCTAGCGGGGGCGGGCACTGAAGCTTTCTTT. Protein sequence: CSAHLAGAGTEAFF.

This chain joins TRBV28 and TRBJ2-5; D gene uncertain. The length of the CDR3 is 14 residues. Germline assignment: CDR1 MDHEN and CDR2 SYDVKM. The V gene lost 2 bases and the J gene lost 5 bases, with 12 bases spanning the gap. The CDR3 bases are TGTGCCAGCAGTTTAAGGTCAGGAAGGGAGACCCAGTACTTC. Translated: CASSLRSGRETQYF.

J is TRBJ1-2 and V is TRBV12-3 or TRBV12-4; 10 bases line up with TRBD1. V was clipped by 7 bases and J by 5 bases; unmatched bases: 7. This CDR3 contains 14 residues. The CDR3 DNA sequence: TGTGCCAGCATCACGGGACAGGGGATTTATGGCTACACCTTC. Its translation: CASITGQGIYGYTF.

This clonotype was seen only a few times. The chain couples TRBV6-2 or TRBV6-3 to TRBJ1-4; 10 bases are shared with TRBD1. The germline V gene has CDR1 MNHEY and CDR2 SVGEGT. J lost 8 bases, V lost 6 bases, and 6 bases had no gene match. The CDR3 sequence is 14 residues long. The CDR3 nucleotides are TGTGCCAGCAGAACTCCGGGACAGGGGGAAAAACTGTTTTTT. Translated: CASRTPGQGEKLFF.

This chain links TRBV4-3 with TRBJ1-5; TRBD1 agrees at 7 bases. The CDR3 loop spans 16 amino acids. The germline V gene encodes CDR1 LGHNA and CDR2 YSLEER. With 3 bases clipped from V and 7 bases from J, the junction kept 12 bases outside the gene matches. The CDR3 nucleotides are TGCGCCAGCAGCCACAATTTCCGGGACAGCGGACAGCCCCAGCATTTT. Protein product: CASSHNFRDSGQPQHF.

The rearrangement joins TRBV12-3 or TRBV12-4 to TRBJ1-4; D unclear. The CDR3 totals 16 residues. The germline V and J ends were trimmed by 6 bases and 4 bases, with 18 bases remaining between them. The CDR3 DNA is TGTGCCAGCAGCCCCCCCCCGGGAGGGTATAATGAAAAACTGTTTTTT. It translates to CASSPPPGGYNEKLFF.

The chain carries TRBV10-3 and TRBJ1-1; no firm D call. The germline V gene has CDR1 ENHRY and CDR2 SYGVKD. The length of the CDR3 is 14 residues. V was pared by 10 bases and J by 0 bases, with 15 bases between. The CDR3 DNA reads TGTGCCAGCAGCTGGAATATAATGAACACTGAAGCTTTCTTT. This codes for CASSWNIMNTEAFF.

J is TRBJ1-2 and V is TRBV7-2; TRBD1 matches 11 bases. Losses at the gene ends were 5 bases for V and 3 bases for J; bases not matched to a gene: 14. The CDR3 sequence is 18 residues long. Germline CDR1 reads SGHTA; CDR2 reads FQGNSA. CDR3 protein: CASSSGARTGGRYYGYTF. DNA of the CDR3: TGTGCCAGCAGCAGCGGCGCACGGACAGGGGGCCGCTACTATGGCTACACCTTC.

On this clonotype: This could be a read error, since a much larger clone is one nucleotide away. This rearrangement joins TRBV11-2 to TRBJ2-5; D is possibly TRBD2 (6 bases). V was trimmed by 5 bases and J by 9 bases, leaving 19 bases between them. From germline, CDR1 is SGHAT and CDR2 FQNNGV. The CDR3 has 14 amino acids. CDR3: CASSPPGLGEAQYF. DNA of the CDR3: TGTGCCAGCAGCCCCCCGGGTTTAGGGGAGGCCCAGTACTTC.

This clonotype has just a few counts. The rearrangement joins TRBV15 to TRBJ1-2, with 7 bases fitting TRBD1. The CDR3 length is 16 residues. With V trimmed by 5 bases and J by 0 bases, 9 bases remained unmatched. Germline lookup yields CDR1 LNHNV and CDR2 YYDKDF (reference sequence). As DNA, the CDR3 is TGTGCCACCAGCCCCCGAGGCGGGACAGCTAACTATGGCTACACCTTC. It codes for CATSPRGGTANYGYTF.

This clonotype was observed many times. In DNA, the CDR3 is TGTGCCAGCAGTGAAGGAGCCGGGACTACAACCTACGAGCAGTACTTC. Its translation: CASSEGAGTTTYEQYF. The rearrangement links TRBV2 to TRBJ2-7; 7 bases fit TRBD2. The germline gives CDR1 SNHLY, CDR2 FYNNEI. The trim removed 1 base at V and 2 bases at J, leaving 8 bases unmatched. The CDR3 sequence is 16 residues long. Full variable domain (rest looked up from reference TRBV2 and TRBJ2-7): EPEVTQTPSHQVTQMGQEVILRCVPISNHLYFYWYRQILGQKVEFLVSFYNNEISEKSEIFDDQFSVERPDGSNFTLKIRSTKLEDSAMYFCASSEGAGTTTYEQYFGPGTRLTVT.

This clonotype was counted a few times. The genes are TRBV3-1 and TRBJ1-2, with no clear D. The V and J ends lost 1 base and 10 bases respectively, with 13 bases between them. This CDR3 is built from 13 residues. Germline V CDR1 and CDR2: LGHDT, YNNKEL (reference sequence). The CDR3 is CASSQGPARIYTF. CDR3 nucleotide sequence: TGTGCCAGCAGCCAAGGCCCGGCCAGAATCTACACCTTC. The entire variable domain, with the rest obtained from reference TRBV3-1 and TRBJ1-2, is as follows: DTAVSQTPKYLVTQMGNDKSIKCEQNLGHDTMYWYKQDSKKFLKIMFSYNNKELIINETVPNRFSPKSPDKAHLNLHINSLELGDSAVYFCASSQGPARIYTFGSGTRLTVV.

The chain couples TRBV7-9 to TRBJ1-2, with 10 bases that match TRBD1. J lost 2 bases, V lost 5 bases, and 8 bases had no gene match. The CDR3 has 16 residues. Germline CDR1 is SEHNR and CDR2 is FQNEAQ (reference sequence). CDR3 DNA: TGTGCCAGCAGCCACCGGGACAGGGGCGGGAACTATGGCTACACCTTC. This translates into CASSHRDRGGNYGYTF.

CDR3: CASTPGGGGTQYF. For the CDR3, the DNA is TGTGCCAGCACCCCCGGGGGCGGGGGGACCCAGTACTTC. V usage is TRBV12-3 or TRBV12-4 and J usage is TRBJ2-5; D may be TRBD2 (7 bases). CDR3 length equals 13 residues. The V gene lost 7 bases and the J gene lost 7 bases, with 16 bases spanning the gap.

This clonotype was observed many times. The CDR3 protein is CASSLDSHRMNTGELFF. Here the CDR3 DNA reads TGTGCCAGCAGCTTAGATAGCCACAGGATGAACACCGGGGAGCTGTTTTTT. The chain uses TRBV11-2 and TRBJ2-2; D is possibly TRBD1 (5 bases). Between the trimmed V and J ends, which lost 0 bases and 1 base, there was a span of 12 bases. CDR1 is SGHAT and CDR2 is FQNNGV in the germline V gene. This CDR3 is 17 amino acids long.